Following are 3 T cell receptor beta chains from one sample sequenced in a study of response to subunit inactivated influenza vaccine. TCRdb re-called the RT-PCR reads through MiXCR, storing one row per CDR3 protein. The sample shows around 850,000 distinct CDR3 sequences, approximately 17% of them seen only once. This specimen was PBMCs from blood, taken less than 6 days after vaccination. The source of these receptors is a man over 45 who received an inactivated influenza vaccine.

This clonotype was detected many times. CDR3 coding DNA: TGTGCCAGCAGTTACTTAACGGGAGATACGCAGTATTTT. As protein: CASSYLTGDTQYF. The V gene is TRBV6-6, the J gene TRBJ2-3; unclear D gene. CDR3 size: 13 residues. Germline lookup yields CDR1 MNHNY and CDR2 SVGAGI (reference sequence). Trimming removed 1 base at V and 5 bases at J, with 7 bases between.

This clonotype occurred a few times. The chain is built from TRBV6-1 and TRBJ1-6, with 8 positions matching TRBD1. This CDR3 has 15 residues. With V trimmed by 7 bases and J by 6 bases, 8 bases remained unmatched. Looked up from germline, CDR1 is MNHNS and CDR2 is SASEGT. The CDR3 DNA sequence: TGTGCCAGCAAACCTCAGGGGGCTGCTAATTCACCCCTCCACTTT. As protein: CASKPQGAANSPLHF.

This chain links TRBV12-3 or TRBV12-4 with TRBJ1-2; D is unclear. V was trimmed by 4 bases and J by 1 base, leaving 10 bases between them. CDR3 length equals 14 residues. CDR3 sequence reads: CASSSTVLNYGYTF. CDR3 DNA sequence: TGTGCCAGCAGTTCCACGGTACTTAACTATGGCTACACCTTC.